The 27 T cell receptor beta chains presented below share a single source sample, sequenced in a study of blood T cell repertoires in COVID-19. Only in-frame clones appear in the TCRdb table, and some are missing; sequencing was by immunoSEQ multiplex PCR. The sample includes roughly 220,000 clones, roughly 88% of them seen just once. The sample consisted of peripheral blood. The receptors originated from a woman aged 40 to 49 who had recovered from COVID-19.

The chain couples TRBV10-3 to TRBJ2-7, with 10 bases fitting TRBD1. This CDR3 region has 14 residues. V shed 7 bases, J shed 4 bases, and the junction held 7 bases outside the gene matches. Germline values: CDR1 ENHRY, CDR2 SYGVKD. CDR3 sequence: CAITPGTGAYEQYF. CDR3 bases: TGTGCCATCACTCCCGGGACAGGGGCATACGAGCAGTACTTC.

This clone was recorded once. The genes are TRBV11-2 and TRBJ2-7, with 7 bases lining up with TRBD1. V was clipped by 5 bases and J by 0 bases; unmatched bases: 10. The CDR3 totals 16 residues. From germline, CDR1 is SGHAT and CDR2 FQNNGV. CDR3 residues: CASSREVAGGSYEQYF. Written as DNA, the CDR3 is TGTGCCAGCAGCAGAGAAGTTGCAGGGGGCTCCTACGAGCAGTACTTC. Supplemented by reference TRBV11-2 and TRBJ2-7, the full variable domain reads EAGVAQSPRYKIIEKRQSVAFWCNPISGHATLYWYQQILGQGPKLLIQFQNNGVVDDSQLPKDRFSAERLKGVDSTLKIQPAKLEDSAVYLCASSREVAGGSYEQYFGPGTRLTVT.

This clone was counted only a few times. The rearrangement links TRBV3-1 (or the pseudogene TRBV3-2) to TRBJ2-2, with D possibly TRBD2 on 7 matching bases. The CDR3 loop spans 17 amino acids. The germline V gene has CDR1 LGHDT and CDR2 YNNKEL (reference sequence). V was clipped by 3 bases and J by 6 bases, with 20 bases between them. CDR3 DNA: TGTGCCAGCAGCCAGCACATTGGGGGGGCCAGCGCCGGGGAGCTGTTTTTT. Its protein product is CASSQHIGGASAGELFF.

This CDR3 reads CASSDQRTGWAPDTQYF. DNA for the CDR3: TGTGCCAGCAGTGACCAAAGGACAGGGTGGGCCCCAGATACGCAGTATTTT. J is TRBJ2-3 and V is TRBV6-1; TRBD1 agrees at 8 bases. The length of the CDR3 is 17 residues. Per the germline V gene, CDR1 is MNHNS and CDR2 is SASEGT. V shed 3 bases, J shed 4 bases, and the junction held 12 bases outside the gene matches.

Notes on this clone: The sample contains more than one DNA sequence encoding this CDR3. The chain carries TRBV3-1 (or the pseudogene TRBV3-2) and TRBJ1-5; D not certain. Trimming removed 0 bases at V and 6 bases at J, with 6 bases between. The V gene's germline CDR1 is LGHDT and CDR2 YNNKEL (reference sequence). This CDR3 comprises 13 residues. The CDR3 reads CASSQDRGQPQHF. The CDR3 DNA follows: TGTGCCAGCAGCCAAGATAGAGGTCAGCCCCAGCATTTT.

The chain uses TRBV11-2 and TRBJ2-3, with a tentative D call TRBD1 (7 bases). V lost 3 bases, J lost 0 bases, and 16 bases lay in between. Germline V gives CDR1 SGHAT, CDR2 FQNNGV. The CDR3 is 17 amino acids. The CDR3 DNA follows: TGTGCCAGCAGCTTCCCACACTCAGGGGGGAGCACAGATACGCAGTATTTT. Translating it yields CASSFPHSGGSTDTQYF.

This clone was detected only a few times. The chain has TRBV7-8 and TRBJ1-4, with D tentatively TRBD1 (5 bases). Per germline, CDR1 SGHVS and CDR2 FQNEAQ. The germline V and J ends were trimmed by 2 bases and 4 bases, with 8 bases remaining between them. CDR3 length equals 14 residues. The CDR3 here is CASSLRGNNEKLFF. The CDR3 DNA reads as TGTGCCAGCAGCTTACGGGGGAATAATGAAAAACTGTTTTTT.

This chain connects TRBV10-3 to TRBJ1-1, with a possible D match to TRBD1 (5 bases). The V end was cut by 6 bases, the J end by 0 bases, with 11 bases between. Germline CDR1 ENHRY, CDR2 SYGVKD. The CDR3 is 14 amino acids. The CDR3 DNA reads TGTGCCATCAGAGATACAGGAATGAACACTGAAGCTTTCTTT. This gives the protein CAIRDTGMNTEAFF.

The chain carries TRBV7-8 and TRBJ2-2; possible D gene TRBD2, 5 bases. CDR1 and CDR2 from the germline V gene are SGHVS and FQNEAQ. The CDR3 has 13 amino acids. Trimming took 3 bases from V and 7 from J, leaving 9 bases between them. The CDR3 reads CASSLLRGGELFF. CDR3 bases: TGTGCCAGCAGCTTGCTACGGGGCGGGGAGCTGTTTTTT.

The gene calls are TRBV5-1 and TRBJ2-7; 11 bases match TRBD1. The CDR3 is 14 residues long. CDR1 and CDR2 from the germline V gene are SGHRS and YFSETQ. The V gene end was trimmed by 2 bases and the J gene end by 7 bases; junction bases not matched to a gene: 5. The CDR3 DNA is TGCGCCAGCAGCTTCGGACAGGGGGCGAGGGAGCAGTACTTC. It is translated as CASSFGQGAREQYF.

This clone occurred many times. This chain uses TRBV7-2 with TRBJ2-7; 8 bases line up with TRBD1. Trimming removed 1 base from V and 4 bases from J; junction bases left unmatched: 6. The germline V gene encodes CDR1 SGHTA and CDR2 FQGNSA. This CDR3 comprises 15 residues. CDR3 protein: CASSLGTGKLYEQYF. Here the CDR3 DNA reads TGTGCCAGCAGCTTAGGGACAGGGAAACTTTACGAGCAGTACTTC.

V gene TRBV5-1 combines with J gene TRBJ2-1, with TRBD1 matching 9 bases. CDR3 length: 16 residues. Per germline, CDR1 SGHRS and CDR2 YFSETQ. V lost 1 base, J lost 7 bases, and 9 bases stayed unmatched. For the CDR3, the DNA is TGCGCCAGCAGCTTGCTTGGAGGGACAGGGCAAAATGAGCAGTTCTTC. It encodes CASSLLGGTGQNEQFF.

CDR3 coding DNA: TGTGCCAGCAGCGTAGGTCAGCAGGCGAACACTGAAGCTTTCTTT. It is translated as CASSVGQQANTEAFF. The rearrangement links TRBV9 to TRBJ1-1, with D unclear. V was pared by 0 bases and J by 1 base, with 10 bases between. The CDR3 length is 15 residues. Germline V lookup: CDR1 SGDLS, CDR2 YYNGEE.

The CDR3 coding sequence is TGTGCCAGCAGCCCCTCGACAGGGAACGGGTACGAGCAGTACTTC. Protein: CASSPSTGNGYEQYF. The rearrangement links TRBV28 to TRBJ2-7, with 7 bases identical to TRBD1. Losses at the gene ends were 6 bases for V and 4 bases for J; bases not matched to a gene: 12. This CDR3 region has 15 residues. Germline lookup yields CDR1 MDHEN and CDR2 SYDVKM.

The CDR3 nucleotides read TGTGCCAGCAGCTTCGACGGGGGGGCCCCAGATACGCAGTATTTT. Protein sequence: CASSFDGGAPDTQYF. J is TRBJ2-3 and V is TRBV7-2; 8 bases are shared with TRBD2. Losses at the gene ends were 3 bases for V and 4 bases for J; bases not matched to a gene: 6. The CDR3 is made up of 15 amino acids. Germline V gene lookup returns CDR1 SGHTA and CDR2 FQGNSA.

The V and J genes are TRBV6-5 and TRBJ1-6; D might be TRBD1 (6 bases). There are 14 residues in the CDR3. Per the germline V gene, CDR1 is MNHEY and CDR2 is SVGAGI. Trimming pared 2 bases from V and 10 bases from J, leaving 12 bases between. This CDR3 reads CASSYRGGLSPLHF. CDR3 in DNA: TGTGCCAGCAGTTACCGGGGGGGCCTCTCACCCCTCCACTTT.

V usage is TRBV5-4 and J usage is TRBJ1-4, with TRBD1 identical over 9 bases. Per the germline V gene, CDR1 is SGHNT and CDR2 is YYREEE (reference sequence). The CDR3 has 12 residues. The junction had 6 bases not matched to a gene; V was cut back by 2 bases and J by 16 bases. The CDR3 region has the DNA TGTGCCAGCAGCTTAGCCGGGACAGGGTGGTTTTTT. Translated, it gives CASSLAGTGWFF.

The chain carries TRBV28 and TRBJ1-1, with a weak D call TRBD1 (6 bases). The CDR3 totals 14 residues. CDR1 is MDHEN and CDR2 is SYDVKM in the germline V gene. Deletions cut 1 base from V and 2 bases from J, with 8 bases between. CDR3 sequence: CASSLSRGNTEAFF. Here the CDR3 DNA reads TGTGCCAGCAGTTTATCCAGGGGAAACACTGAAGCTTTCTTT.

The genes are TRBV9 and TRBJ2-3; 14 bases match TRBD2. The ends lost 4 bases at V and 9 bases at J; junction bases unmatched: 4. The CDR3 runs to 14 residues. Germline assignment: CDR1 SGDLS and CDR2 YYNGEE. In DNA form, the CDR3 reads TGTGCCAGCAGCCCGACTAGCGGGGGGGTCACGCAGTATTTT. Encoded protein: CASSPTSGGVTQYF.

This chain links TRBV19 with TRBJ2-7; a possible D gene is TRBD1 (6 bases). CDR1 LNHDA and CDR2 SQIVND come from the germline V gene (reference sequence). V was clipped by 2 bases and J by 0 bases, with 8 bases between them. The CDR3 sequence is 14 residues long. CDR3 sequence reads: CASSIRDTSYEQYF. The CDR3 bases are TGTGCCAGTAGTATACGGGACACCTCCTACGAGCAGTACTTC.

The chain is built from TRBV6-5 and TRBJ1-4, with a weak D call TRBD1 (5 bases). This CDR3 has 14 residues. Trimming left V 5 bases short and J 8 bases short, with 15 bases between. Germline-derived CDR1 and CDR2 are MNHEY and SVGAGI. DNA for the CDR3: TGTGCCAGCAGTAATAGGGGCGGGAAGGAAAAACTGTTTTTT. Encoded protein: CASSNRGGKEKLFF.

This clone was seen a few times. This chain joins TRBV4-3 and TRBJ1-5, with a possible D match to TRBD1 (5 bases). Per germline, CDR1 LGHNA and CDR2 YSLEER. Trimming took off 0 bases at V and 7 bases at J, with 7 bases between the two ends. This CDR3 comprises 13 residues. The CDR3 is CASSQERGQPQHF. For the CDR3, the DNA is TGCGCCAGCAGCCAAGAAAGGGGCCAGCCCCAGCATTTT.

V gene TRBV9 combines with J gene TRBJ2-3; perhaps TRBD1 as D (5 bases). Trimming pared 0 bases from V and 3 bases from J, leaving 8 bases between. The CDR3 length is 14 residues. In germline, CDR1 is SGDLS, CDR2 YYNGEE. The CDR3 sequence: CASSVEGDTDTQYF. CDR3 DNA: TGTGCCAGCAGCGTAGAAGGGGATACAGATACGCAGTATTTT.

V is TRBV2 and J is TRBJ2-1, with 9 positions matching TRBD2. Germline CDR1 and CDR2: SNHLY and FYNNEI. Trimming at V came to 7 bases and at J to 5 bases, leaving 12 bases not matched to a gene. CDR3 length: 16 residues. The CDR3 nucleotides are TGTGCCAGCAACGGGCGCGCGGGAGGGATGAACAATGAGCAGTTCTTC. It is translated as CASNGRAGGMNNEQFF.

This clone was seen more than once but under ten times. V usage is TRBV6-5 and J usage is TRBJ1-1; 7 nucleotides align to TRBD1. V lost 5 bases to trimming and J lost 1 base; unmatched junction nucleotides: 7. The CDR3 totals 15 residues. Germline V CDR1 and CDR2: MNHEY, SVGAGI. In DNA form, the CDR3 reads TGTGCCAGCAGTCGAATGACAGGGTCGAACACTGAAGCTTTCTTT. It is translated as CASSRMTGSNTEAFF.

This clone was picked up one time. The chain combines TRBV6-2 or TRBV6-3 with TRBJ1-2; 7 bases are shared with TRBD1. The CDR3 runs to 15 residues. Losses at the gene ends were 6 bases for V and 8 bases for J; bases not matched to a gene: 15. Germline V gene sequence: CDR1 MNHEY, CDR2 SVGEGT. The CDR3 nucleotides read TGTGCCAGCAGCCACCCCGACAGGGACTGGCAGGGCTACACCTTC. Residues: CASSHPDRDWQGYTF.

The gene calls are TRBV2 and TRBJ2-7; the D gene is possibly TRBD2 (6 bases). CDR1 is SNHLY, CDR2 FYNNEI, per germline. This CDR3 region has 14 residues. Trimming pared 6 bases from V and 0 bases from J, leaving 12 bases between. In DNA form, the CDR3 reads TGTGCCAGCAGATCTAATAGCGGCTCCTACGAGCAGTACTTC. Protein product: CASRSNSGSYEQYF.